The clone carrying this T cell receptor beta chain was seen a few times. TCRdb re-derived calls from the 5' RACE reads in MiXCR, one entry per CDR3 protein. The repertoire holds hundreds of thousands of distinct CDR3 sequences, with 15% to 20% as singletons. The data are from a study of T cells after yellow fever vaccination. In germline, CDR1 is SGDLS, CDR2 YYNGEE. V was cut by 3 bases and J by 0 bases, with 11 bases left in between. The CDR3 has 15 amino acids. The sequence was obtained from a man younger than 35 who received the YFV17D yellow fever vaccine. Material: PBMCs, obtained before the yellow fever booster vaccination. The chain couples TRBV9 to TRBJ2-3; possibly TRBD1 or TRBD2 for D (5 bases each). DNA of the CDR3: TGTGCCAGCAGCGCCCCCTGGGGGAGCACAGATACGCAGTATTTT. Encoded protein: CASSAPWGSTDTQYF.